This T cell receptor (beta chain) is drawn from a study of blood T cell repertoires in COVID-19. At the level of the study: The United States, Italy and Spain supplied acute and convalescent COVID-19 samples. From T cells, B-cell-depleted T cells, or PBMCs came the material, which was cDNA or gDNA.

In the authors' workflow: It was from reference gene primer amplification that nucleated cell counts were estimated. Data came from immunoSEQ multiplex PCR; TCRdb stores just in-frame clones and leaves some out. V, J and clone size reflect that table, while D and trimming were determined from the DNA. The table lists over 200,000 clones, 86% of them singletons. Germline lookup yields CDR1 MNHEY and CDR2 SVGAGI. V trimming: 5 bases; J trimming: 2 bases; junction bases outside the gene matches: 4. The CDR3 has 15 residues. This sequence joins TRBV6-5 and TRBJ1-5, with 9 nucleotides matching TRBD1. Specimen: peripheral blood. This clonotype originated in a man in his thirties or forties who had recovered from COVID-19. CDR3: CASSTRQGGNQPQHF. The CDR3 DNA sequence: TGTGCCAGCAGTACCCGACAGGGGGGCAATCAGCCCCAGCATTTT.